What follows are 19 T cell receptor beta chains derived from one specimen sequenced in a study of T cells in Graves' hyperthyroidism and ophthalmopathy. From RNA transcripts, TCR beta CDR3 regions were amplified. Using the HTBI primer set, a first-round RT-PCR was run on the TCR CDR3. TCRdb called the multiplex PCR reads again in MiXCR, with one record for every CDR3 protein. Of over 500,000 distinct CDR3 sequences listed, approximately 16% are singletons. Sequencing was done on a sample of blood. These receptors were taken from a young woman with Graves' ophthalmopathy.

This clonotype has more than one count but fewer than ten. V is TRBV5-4 and J is TRBJ2-7, with TRBD2 matching 9 bases. The CDR3 is made up of 15 amino acids. The V segment lost 0 bases and the J segment 8 bases; nucleotides outside the gene matches: 9. Per germline, CDR1 SGHNT and CDR2 YYREEE (reference sequence). The CDR3 nucleotides are TGTGCCAGCAGCTTGGAGGGCGGGAGGGAGGAGAAGCAGTACTTC. The encoded protein is CASSLEGGREEKQYF.

CDR3 DNA: TGTGCCATCAGTAACCCGGGTCGAGGGGGCCAAGAGCCCCAGCATTTT. Amino acids: CAISNPGRGGQEPQHF. The chain has TRBV10-3 and TRBJ1-5; TRBD1 matches at 7 bases. After removal of 5 bases from V and 8 bases from J, the junction contained 15 bases not matched to a gene. This CDR3 is 16 amino acids long. Per the germline V gene, CDR1 is ENHRY and CDR2 is SYGVKD.

This chain uses TRBV19 with TRBJ2-6; 7 bases are a match to TRBD1. The V and J ends lost 8 bases and 0 bases, in that order; junction bases with no gene match: 7. The CDR3 is 16 residues long. The germline gives CDR1 LNHDA, CDR2 SQIVND (reference sequence). CDR3 protein: CASHLGQISGANVLTF. CDR3 nucleotide sequence: TGTGCCAGTCACTTGGGACAGATCTCTGGGGCCAACGTCCTGACTTTC.

The sample holds a few counts of this clonotype. The chain uses TRBV12-3 or TRBV12-4 and TRBJ1-4; D may be TRBD1 (5 bases). The CDR3 is made up of 17 amino acids. V was pared by 3 bases and J by 3 bases, with 17 bases between. Here the CDR3 reads CASSFHPPGYPNEKLFF. CDR3 bases: TGTGCCAGCAGTTTTCACCCCCCAGGGTATCCTAATGAAAAACTGTTTTTT.

J is TRBJ1-1 and V is TRBV27, with D perhaps matching TRBD1 (5 bases). Germline V gives CDR1 MNHEY, CDR2 SMNVEV (reference sequence). CDR3 length equals 16 residues. The germline V and J ends were trimmed by 10 bases and 2 bases, with 23 bases remaining between them. In nucleotides, the CDR3 is TGTGCCACCAAGACCCTACTAATAGACAGTAACACTGAAGCTTTCTTT. This gives the protein CATKTLLIDSNTEAFF.

V and J are TRBV27 and TRBJ2-1, with D perhaps TRBD1 or TRBD2 (5 bases each). Germline assignment: CDR1 MNHEY and CDR2 SMNVEV (reference sequence). This CDR3 is 11 amino acids long. V was clipped by 7 bases and J by 8 bases, with 9 bases between them. CDR3 nucleotides: TGTGCCAGCACCCTGGGACATGAGCAGTTCTTC. Translated, it gives CASTLGHEQFF.

Many counts were recorded for this clonotype. The rearrangement uses TRBV11-2 and TRBJ2-3, with unresolved D. The CDR3 totals 14 residues. From germline, CDR1 is SGHAT and CDR2 FQNNGV. Trimming removed 4 bases at V and 4 bases at J, with 12 bases between. As DNA, the CDR3 is TGTGCCAGCAGCTCGGGTCGGACCTCAGATACGCAGTATTTT. It translates to CASSSGRTSDTQYF.

This clonotype came up many times. This chain joins TRBV2 and TRBJ2-5; the match to TRBD2 covers 12 bases. J was trimmed by 5 bases and V by 0 bases; bases with no gene match: 7. The CDR3 runs to 17 residues. CDR1 and CDR2 from the germline V gene are SNHLY and FYNNEI. CDR3 DNA: TGTGCCAGCAGTGAAGCGGCTAGCGGGAGGGGTTTTGAGACCCAGTACTTC. This translates into CASSEAASGRGFETQYF.

At least ten counts were recorded for this clonotype. The chain combines TRBV20-1 with TRBJ1-1, with 9 bases that match TRBD1. Germline CDR1 reads DFQATT; CDR2 reads SNEGSKA (reference sequence). The length of the CDR3 is 20 residues. With 5 bases clipped from V and 1 base from J, the junction kept 23 bases outside the gene matches. The CDR3 sequence: CSADLWDRVGGAFKNTEAFF. As DNA, the CDR3 is TGCAGTGCTGACCTTTGGGACAGGGTAGGAGGGGCTTTTAAGAACACTGAAGCTTTCTTT.

The rearrangement joins TRBV4-3 to TRBJ2-3; the D is unclear. V was cut by 1 base and J by 4 bases, with 6 bases left in between. Germline lookup yields CDR1 LGHNA and CDR2 YSLEER. The CDR3 contains 13 residues. CDR3 amino acids: CASSQARADTQYF. The CDR3 nucleotides are TGCGCCAGCAGCCAAGCTAGGGCAGATACGCAGTATTTT.

This clonotype occurred many times. The rearrangement uses TRBV3-1 and TRBJ2-3; perhaps TRBD2 as D (5 bases). This CDR3 spans 13 amino acids. Trimming pared 6 bases from V and 4 bases from J, leaving 11 bases between. Germline lookup yields CDR1 LGHDT and CDR2 YNNKEL (reference sequence). For the CDR3, the DNA is TGTGCCAGCAGTCGACGAGGGCCAGATACGCAGTATTTT. This gives the protein CASSRRGPDTQYF.

This clonotype was seen ten or more times. V is TRBV2 and J is TRBJ2-1; D uncertain. Between the trimmed V and J ends, which lost 6 bases and 5 bases, there was a span of 14 bases. The CDR3 runs 14 residues. Germline loops: CDR1 SNHLY, CDR2 FYNNEI. DNA for the CDR3: TGTGCCAGCAGAGCCCGTGAGGCCGACAATGAGCAGTTCTTC. Translated, it gives CASRAREADNEQFF.

Notes on this clonotype: Without the conserved terminal phenylalanine or tryptophan, this CDR3 likely stems from a read error. The chain is built from TRBV11-2 and TRBJ1-5; possible D gene TRBD1, 5 bases. The CDR3 totals 14 residues. V dropped 1 base and J dropped 7 bases, with 11 bases sitting between them. CDR1 and CDR2 (germline): SGHAT, FQNNGV. The CDR3 nucleotides read TGTGCCAGCAGCTTAGTGACAGCCACGCAGCCCCAGCATCTT. It yields the protein CASSLVTATQPQHL.

This clonotype has a handful of counts. The chain combines TRBV28 with TRBJ1-2, with 7 bases matching TRBD1. Per germline, CDR1 MDHEN and CDR2 SYDVKM. The CDR3 is 16 amino acids. V shed 4 bases, J shed 0 bases, and the junction held 8 bases outside the gene matches. The CDR3 DNA sequence: TGTGCCAGCAGTTCCGATGGGACAGCAGCTAACTATGGCTACACCTTC. Translating it yields CASSSDGTAANYGYTF.

The V gene is TRBV24-1, the J gene TRBJ2-1; TRBD2 matches 9 bases. V gave up 2 bases and J gave up 7 bases; unmatched junction bases: 11. Germline lookup yields CDR1 KGHDR and CDR2 SFDVKD. CDR3 length: 17 residues. The CDR3 DNA reads as TGTGCCACCAGTGATTCGGTGCGGGAGGGCCTTAAGAATGAGCAGTTCTTC. It is translated as CATSDSVREGLKNEQFF.

This clonotype showed up many times. V and J are TRBV30 and TRBJ2-7; weak D call: TRBD1 (6 bases). The CDR3 length is 14 residues. V lost 4 bases to trimming and J lost 7 bases, with 20 bases between them. Germline CDR1 GTSNPN, CDR2 SVGIG (reference sequence). Here the CDR3 reads CAWTPPPGVGEQYF. The CDR3 DNA reads as TGTGCCTGGACTCCCCCCCCAGGGGTGGGGGAGCAGTACTTC.

CDR3 bases: TGTGCCAGCAGCCAAGAGGCGGGAGGCCCCTACAATGAGCAGTTCTTC. Encoded protein: CASSQEAGGPYNEQFF. The V gene is TRBV14, the J gene TRBJ2-1; 8 bases are a match to TRBD2. CDR3 size: 16 residues. Germline loops: CDR1 SGHDN, CDR2 FVKESK. V lost 0 bases to trimming and J lost 2 bases; unmatched junction nucleotides: 3. The full variable domain, its missing parts supplied by reference TRBV14 and TRBJ2-1, is EAGVTQFPSHSVIEKGQTVTLRCDPISGHDNLYWYRRVMGKEIKFLLHFVKESKQDESGMPNNRFLAERTGGTYSTLKVQPAELEDSGVYFCASSQEAGGPYNEQFFGPGTRLTVL.

The chain has TRBV11-2 and TRBJ2-1, with D perhaps matching TRBD2 (6 bases). CDR3 length equals 14 residues. Germline CDR1 and CDR2: SGHAT and FQNNGV. Trimming took off 1 base at V and 8 bases at J, with 12 bases between the two ends. The CDR3 loop is CASSLVGGRDEQFF. Here the CDR3 DNA reads TGTGCCAGCAGCTTAGTGGGGGGAAGGGATGAGCAGTTCTTC.

In this sample, this clonotype turned up many times. CDR3 sequence reads: CASSVEGLAGVDTQYF. The CDR3 DNA reads TGCGCCAGCAGCGTGGAGGGGCTAGCGGGAGTAGATACGCAGTATTTT. The chain has TRBV5-1 and TRBJ2-3; TRBD2 matches 10 bases. Germline V gives CDR1 SGHRS, CDR2 YFSETQ. CDR3 length: 16 amino acids. V lost 4 bases and J lost 5; bases outside the gene matches: 10.